Listed below are T cell receptor beta chains from one sample, sequenced in a study of CDR3 diversity in severe acne. Using its own MiXCR run on the PCR reads, TCRdb lists one record per CDR3 protein. The sample lists around 100,000 distinct CDR3 sequences; around 56% were seen once. The sequenced sample consisted of blood. The receptors derive from a male donor with acne. CDR3s include the opening cysteine and the closing phenylalanine or tryptophan. Each record gives: V gene, clone size, CDR3 protein. Clone size, where shown, is once, few, many, or a class for clones that have expanded.

TRBV5-4 many CASSLDGGPYNEQFF
TRBV2 . CASSGGQLLVGNTIYF
TRBV9 many CASSVEGGAGTDTQYF
TRBV5-5 . CASSPPGPEEAEQYF
TRBV19 . CASSPGQETQYF
TRBV24-1 many CATSEEDSQMPQHF
TRBV20-1 . CSAGGEVPRGTQYF
TRBV25-1 few CATLADTKIEAFF
TRBV9 many CASSSVGARNTEAFF
TRBV20-1 once CSARPLGGRAYETQYF
TRBV12-3/TRBV12-4 many CASSFGRAYEQYF
TRBV7-2 . CASSLEGTSGIGRGEQYF
TRBV29-1 . CSLGDASYNEQFF
TRBV6-5 . CASKKTGGTYNEQFF
TRBV14 many CASSQDVAGTSTDTQYF
TRBV7-2 . CASSLDRELEAFF
TRBV29-1 medium-sized CSVGTSGSYEQYF
TRBV7-6 once CASSLGQGSGETQYF
TRBV24-1 . CATSGGRYTDTQYF
TRBV19 large CASNSGRTDEQFF